A selection of T cell receptor beta chains follows, all from one sample in a study of T cells in Graves' hyperthyroidism and ophthalmopathy. TCRdb reprocessed the multiplex PCR reads via MiXCR and lists one record per CDR3 protein. The sample carries under 600,000 distinct CDR3 sequences, roughly 15% recorded once. The sequenced sample consisted of blood. These receptors were taken from a woman between 35 and 50 years old with Graves' ophthalmopathy. The CDR3 runs from the conserved cysteine through the conserved F or W. Fields, in order: J gene, clone size, D gene, V gene, CDR3 DNA, CDR3 protein. The D gene is left open where the match is weak. Expanded clones are given a class, and other clones once, few, many or no size at all.

j_call: TRBJ1-1; clone_size: many; d_call: -; v_call: TRBV29-1; cdr3_nt: TGCAGCGTTGACGACTCAGGGGTCGGCACTGAAGCTTTCTTT; cdr3_aa: CSVDDSGVGTEAFF
j_call: TRBJ2-1; clone_size: few; d_call: -; v_call: TRBV27; cdr3_nt: TGTGCCAGCAGTCCACCGCTACCGTACGGGTACAATGAGCAGTTCTTC; cdr3_aa: CASSPPLPYGYNEQFF
j_call: TRBJ2-7; clone_size: many; d_call: -; v_call: TRBV20-1; cdr3_nt: TGCAGTGCTCTCTACGACAGGCGGGTGCGGGAGAGTGGCTACGAGCAGTACTTC; cdr3_aa: CSALYDRRVRESGYEQYF
j_call: TRBJ1-1; clone_size: -; d_call: -; v_call: TRBV18; cdr3_nt: TGTGCCAGCTCAACCCGGACAGTTTCCACTGAAGCTTTCTTT; cdr3_aa: CASSTRTVSTEAFF
j_call: TRBJ2-7; clone_size: many; d_call: TRBD1; v_call: TRBV12-3/TRBV12-4; cdr3_nt: TGTGCCAGCAGCAACGCCGGGACAGGGGCCGGGGAGCAGTACTTC; cdr3_aa: CASSNAGTGAGEQYF
j_call: TRBJ2-5; clone_size: few; d_call: -; v_call: TRBV5-1; cdr3_nt: TGCGCCAGCAGCTTGGGGCCCGGGGCGAGCCAAGAGACCCAGTACTTC; cdr3_aa: CASSLGPGASQETQYF
j_call: TRBJ2-7; clone_size: many; d_call: TRBD1; v_call: TRBV6-1; cdr3_nt: TGTGCCAGCAGTGCCCAAACAGGGGAATCCCACGAGCAGTACTTC; cdr3_aa: CASSAQTGESHEQYF
j_call: TRBJ1-4; clone_size: many; d_call: -; v_call: TRBV3-1; cdr3_nt: TGTGCCAGCAGCACAAGACTGACGCTCGGGGGTGAAAAACTGTTTTTT; cdr3_aa: CASSTRLTLGGEKLFF
j_call: TRBJ2-5; clone_size: many; d_call: TRBD1; v_call: TRBV3-1; cdr3_nt: TGTGCCAGCAGCCAACAGGACAGGGGGCGCGGGACCCAGTACTTC; cdr3_aa: CASSQQDRGRGTQYF
j_call: TRBJ2-3; clone_size: few; d_call: TRBD1; v_call: TRBV9; cdr3_nt: TGTGCCAGCAGGGTCGGGACAGGGGCCAGGGATACGCAGTATTTT; cdr3_aa: CASRVGTGARDTQYF
j_call: TRBJ1-2; clone_size: -; d_call: -; v_call: TRBV7-8; cdr3_nt: TGTGCCAGCAGCTCATTGGCGGGGGCGCGTTTTGGCTACACCTTC; cdr3_aa: CASSSLAGARFGYTF
j_call: TRBJ1-2; clone_size: few; d_call: -; v_call: TRBV19; cdr3_nt: TGTGCCAGTAGTATAGATCCGAGCGTGACAGCACATGGCTACACCTTC; cdr3_aa: CASSIDPSVTAHGYTF
j_call: TRBJ2-5; clone_size: many; d_call: -; v_call: TRBV18; cdr3_nt: TGTGCCAGCTCGTCCGGGATGCAGGCCGAGACCCAGTACTTC; cdr3_aa: CASSSGMQAETQYF
j_call: TRBJ2-4; clone_size: -; d_call: -; v_call: TRBV20-1; cdr3_nt: TGCAGTGCGACAGAATTATCAACCAAAAACATTCAGTACTTC; cdr3_aa: CSATELSTKNIQYF
j_call: TRBJ1-1; clone_size: many; d_call: -; v_call: TRBV11-3; cdr3_nt: TGTGCCAGCAGTGAGGCAGGGGTGAACACTGAAGCTTTCTTT; cdr3_aa: CASSEAGVNTEAFF
j_call: TRBJ2-3; clone_size: many; d_call: TRBD2; v_call: TRBV7-8; cdr3_nt: TGTGCCAGCAGCTTAGCTAGCGGGAGGGGGGATACGCAGTATTTT; cdr3_aa: CASSLASGRGDTQYF
j_call: TRBJ1-5; clone_size: many; d_call: -; v_call: TRBV18; cdr3_nt: TGTGCCAGCTCACCTTCAAGTAGCAATCAGCCCCAGCATTTT; cdr3_aa: CASSPSSSNQPQHF
j_call: TRBJ2-3; clone_size: few; d_call: -; v_call: TRBV7-9; cdr3_nt: TGTGCCAGCAGCTTAGTCGCAGGGGATACGCAGTATTTT; cdr3_aa: CASSLVAGDTQYF
j_call: TRBJ2-5; clone_size: -; d_call: TRBD2; v_call: TRBV7-9; cdr3_nt: TGTGCCAGCAGCAAAACCGGGACTAGCGAACAAGAGACCCAGTACTTC; cdr3_aa: CASSKTGTSEQETQYF
j_call: TRBJ2-1; clone_size: many; d_call: TRBD1; v_call: TRBV18; cdr3_nt: TGTGCCAGCTCGCCCGGGACAGGGGGTACTGAGCAGTTCTTC; cdr3_aa: CASSPGTGGTEQFF
j_call: TRBJ2-1; clone_size: few; d_call: TRBD2; v_call: TRBV11-2; cdr3_nt: TGTGCCAGCTCACCATTGACTAGCGGGGGAAGCTCCTACAATGAGCAGTTCTTC; cdr3_aa: CASSPLTSGGSSYNEQFF
j_call: TRBJ2-3; clone_size: many; d_call: TRBD2; v_call: TRBV2; cdr3_nt: TGTGCCAGCAGTGATCCTAGCGGCTACACAGATACGCAGTATTTT; cdr3_aa: CASSDPSGYTDTQYF
j_call: TRBJ1-6; clone_size: -; d_call: TRBD1; v_call: TRBV12-3/TRBV12-4; cdr3_nt: TGTGCCAGCCAACGACAGGGCGGCTCCTATAATTCACCCCTCCACTTT; cdr3_aa: CASQRQGGSYNSPLHF
j_call: TRBJ2-7; clone_size: many; d_call: TRBD2; v_call: TRBV6-1; cdr3_nt: TGTGCCAGCAGTGAACCGGGACTAGCGGCATTTGACTTCTCCTACGAGCAGTACTTC; cdr3_aa: CASSEPGLAAFDFSYEQYF
j_call: TRBJ2-4; clone_size: -; d_call: -; v_call: TRBV5-1; cdr3_nt: TGCGCCAGCAGCCTACAGGGCTCCAAAAACATTCAGTACTTC; cdr3_aa: CASSLQGSKNIQYF
j_call: TRBJ1-4; clone_size: many; d_call: TRBD1; v_call: TRBV18; cdr3_nt: TGTGCCAGCTCACCACGTTCACAGGGGGCTAATGAAAAACTGTTTTTT; cdr3_aa: CASSPRSQGANEKLFF
j_call: TRBJ1-2; clone_size: -; d_call: -; v_call: TRBV29-1; cdr3_nt: TGCAGCTCGCAAGATGAATCCGGTGGCTACACCTTC; cdr3_aa: CSSQDESGGYTF
j_call: TRBJ2-1; clone_size: -; d_call: TRBD1; v_call: TRBV29-1; cdr3_nt: TGCAGCGCCTCCGGGACAGCCTCAGTCGGCTCCTACAATGAGCAGTTCTTC; cdr3_aa: CSASGTASVGSYNEQFF
j_call: TRBJ1-5; clone_size: many; d_call: -; v_call: TRBV18; cdr3_nt: TGTGCCAGCTCACTACAGACAGGTAGAGGGGCTAATCAGCCCCAGCATTTT; cdr3_aa: CASSLQTGRGANQPQHF
j_call: TRBJ1-5; clone_size: many; d_call: TRBD1; v_call: TRBV30; cdr3_nt: TGTGCCTGGGCAACACAGGGGGATCAGCCCCAGCATTTT; cdr3_aa: CAWATQGDQPQHF
j_call: TRBJ2-1; clone_size: -; d_call: TRBD1; v_call: TRBV5-1; cdr3_nt: TGCGCCAGCAGTCAACAACCGGGACAGACATACAATGAGCAGTTCTTC; cdr3_aa: CASSQQPGQTYNEQFF
j_call: TRBJ2-5; clone_size: -; d_call: -; v_call: TRBV6-1; cdr3_nt: TGTGCCAGCAGTTATCCGAGGGGGACCCAGTACTTC; cdr3_aa: CASSYPRGTQYF
j_call: TRBJ1-6; clone_size: -; d_call: -; v_call: TRBV27; cdr3_nt: TGTGCCAGCAGTTTAATGGTTTTGGGGGCAGGGAGTAATTCACCCCTCCACTTT; cdr3_aa: CASSLMVLGAGSNSPLHF
j_call: TRBJ2-7; clone_size: many; d_call: -; v_call: TRBV30; cdr3_nt: TGTGCCTGGAGTCTGGGGGGTGTCTCCTACGAGCAGTACTTC; cdr3_aa: CAWSLGGVSYEQYF
j_call: TRBJ2-7; clone_size: many; d_call: -; v_call: TRBV20-1; cdr3_nt: TGCAGTGCTAGAGATTGGGCCCGCTCTTCCTCCTACGAGCAGTACTTC; cdr3_aa: CSARDWARSSSYEQYF
j_call: TRBJ2-2; clone_size: many; d_call: -; v_call: TRBV20-1; cdr3_nt: TGCAGTGCTAGAGGATGGAACACCGGGGAGCTGTTTTTT; cdr3_aa: CSARGWNTGELFF
j_call: TRBJ2-3; clone_size: -; d_call: -; v_call: TRBV20-1; cdr3_nt: TGCAGTGCTCCGGCTTGGGACCGCACAGATACGCAGTATTTT; cdr3_aa: CSAPAWDRTDTQYF
j_call: TRBJ2-3; clone_size: many; d_call: -; v_call: TRBV30; cdr3_nt: TGTGCCTGCGGATGGTCAGATACGCAGTATTTT; cdr3_aa: CACGWSDTQYF
j_call: TRBJ2-3; clone_size: -; d_call: TRBD2; v_call: TRBV27; cdr3_nt: TGTGCCAGCGTAGCGGGAAGCACAGATACGCAGTATTTT; cdr3_aa: CASVAGSTDTQYF
j_call: TRBJ2-3; clone_size: many; d_call: TRBD2; v_call: TRBV6-2/TRBV6-3; cdr3_nt: TGTGCCAGCTCTGGGCTAGCGGGAATTACAGATACGCAGTATTTT; cdr3_aa: CASSGLAGITDTQYF
j_call: TRBJ2-7; clone_size: few; d_call: -; v_call: TRBV28; cdr3_nt: TGTGCCAGCGCCCAACCCACTCAAACCTACGAGCAGTACTTC; cdr3_aa: CASAQPTQTYEQYF
j_call: TRBJ1-1; clone_size: many; d_call: -; v_call: TRBV12-3/TRBV12-4; cdr3_nt: TGTGCCAGCAGAATACAGGGTAGTCCCACTGAAGCTTTCTTT; cdr3_aa: CASRIQGSPTEAFF
j_call: TRBJ2-1; clone_size: -; d_call: -; v_call: TRBV3-1; cdr3_nt: TGTGCCAGCAGCCCGGGCTATGCGCAGTTCTTC; cdr3_aa: CASSPGYAQFF